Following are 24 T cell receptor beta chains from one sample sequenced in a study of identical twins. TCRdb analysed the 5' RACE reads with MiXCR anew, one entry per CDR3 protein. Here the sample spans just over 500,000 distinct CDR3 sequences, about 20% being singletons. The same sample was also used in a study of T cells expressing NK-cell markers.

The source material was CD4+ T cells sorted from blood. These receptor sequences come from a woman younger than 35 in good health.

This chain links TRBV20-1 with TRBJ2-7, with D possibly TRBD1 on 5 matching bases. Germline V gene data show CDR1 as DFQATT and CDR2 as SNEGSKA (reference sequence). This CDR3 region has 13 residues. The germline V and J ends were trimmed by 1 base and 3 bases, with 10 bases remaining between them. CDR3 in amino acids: CSARGRALYEQYF. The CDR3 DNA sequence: TGCAGTGCTAGAGGCAGGGCACTCTACGAGCAGTACTTC.

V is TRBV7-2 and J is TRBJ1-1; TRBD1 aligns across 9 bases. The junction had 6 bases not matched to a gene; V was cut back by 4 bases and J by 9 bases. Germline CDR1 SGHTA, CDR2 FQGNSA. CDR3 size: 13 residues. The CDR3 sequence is CASSSWTGEKAFF. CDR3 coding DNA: TGTGCCAGCAGCTCATGGACAGGGGAGAAAGCTTTCTTT.

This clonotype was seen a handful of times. CDR3 residues: CASSKDGTDNEQFF. Written as DNA, the CDR3 is TGCGCCAGCAGCAAGGACGGGACTGATAATGAGCAGTTCTTC. V usage is TRBV5-1 and J usage is TRBJ2-1; TRBD2 might be the D (6 bases). CDR1 is SGHRS, CDR2 YFSETQ, per germline. This CDR3 is built from 14 residues. With 4 bases removed from V and 7 bases from J, the gap between germline ends came to 15 bases.

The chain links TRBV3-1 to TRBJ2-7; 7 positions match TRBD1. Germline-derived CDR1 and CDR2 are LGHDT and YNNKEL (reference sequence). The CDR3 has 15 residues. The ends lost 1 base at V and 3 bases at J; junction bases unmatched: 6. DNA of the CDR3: TGTGCCAGCAGCCAAGCGCCGGGACAGTACTACGAGCAGTACTTC. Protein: CASSQAPGQYYEQYF.

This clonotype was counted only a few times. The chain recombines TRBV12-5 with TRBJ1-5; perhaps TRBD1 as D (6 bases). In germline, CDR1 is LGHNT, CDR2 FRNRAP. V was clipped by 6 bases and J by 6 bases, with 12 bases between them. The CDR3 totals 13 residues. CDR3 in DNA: TGTGCTAGTGGGCCGGGACAAAGTCAGCCCCAGCATTTT. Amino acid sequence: CASGPGQSQPQHF.

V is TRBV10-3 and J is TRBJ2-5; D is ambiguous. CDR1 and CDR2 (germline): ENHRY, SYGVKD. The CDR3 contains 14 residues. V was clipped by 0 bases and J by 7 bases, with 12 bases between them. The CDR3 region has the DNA TGTGCCATCAGTGAGTCGATAGCCCCTGGGACCCAGTACTTC. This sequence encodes CAISESIAPGTQYF.

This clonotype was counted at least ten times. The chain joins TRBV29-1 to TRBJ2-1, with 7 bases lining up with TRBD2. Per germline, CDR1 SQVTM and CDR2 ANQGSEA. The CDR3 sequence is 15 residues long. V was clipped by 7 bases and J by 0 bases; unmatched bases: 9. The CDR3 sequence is CSALGGNYSYNEQFF. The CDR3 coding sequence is TGCAGCGCCCTGGGGGGGAACTACTCCTACAATGAGCAGTTCTTC.

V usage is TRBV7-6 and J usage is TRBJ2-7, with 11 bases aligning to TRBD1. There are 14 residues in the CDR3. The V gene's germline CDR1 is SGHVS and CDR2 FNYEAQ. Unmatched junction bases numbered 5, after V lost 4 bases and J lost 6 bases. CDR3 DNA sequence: TGTGCCAGCAGCTCGGACAGGGGGCTAGGCGAGCAGTACTTC. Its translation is CASSSDRGLGEQYF. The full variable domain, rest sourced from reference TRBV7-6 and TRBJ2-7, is GAGVSQSPRYKVTKRGQDVALRCDPISGHVSLYWYRQALGQGPEFLTYFNYEAQQDKSGLPNDRFSAERPEGSISTLTIQRTEQRDSAMYRCASSSDRGLGEQYFGPGTRLTVT.

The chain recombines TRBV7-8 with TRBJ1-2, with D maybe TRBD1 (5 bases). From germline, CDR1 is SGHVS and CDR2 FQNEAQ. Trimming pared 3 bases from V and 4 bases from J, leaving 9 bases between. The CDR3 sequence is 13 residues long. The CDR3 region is CASSFGARYGYTF. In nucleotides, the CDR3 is TGTGCCAGCAGCTTTGGGGCCCGCTATGGCTACACCTTC.

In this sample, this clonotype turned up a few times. CDR3 loop: CASSPPKSSGRADTQYF. As DNA, the CDR3 is TGTGCCAGCTCACCACCGAAATCTAGCGGGAGGGCAGATACGCAGTATTTT. V is TRBV18 and J is TRBJ2-3, with 12 bases matching TRBD2. CDR3 size: 17 residues. Trimming took 0 bases from V and 4 from J; bases not matched to a gene: 5. Germline lookup yields CDR1 KGHSH and CDR2 LQKENI.

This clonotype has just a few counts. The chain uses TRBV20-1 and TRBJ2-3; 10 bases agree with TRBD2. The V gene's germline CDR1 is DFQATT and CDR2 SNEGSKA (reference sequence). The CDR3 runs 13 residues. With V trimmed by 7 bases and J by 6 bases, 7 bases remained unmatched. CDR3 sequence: CSVRTSGADTQYF. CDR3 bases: TGCAGTGTCCGGACTAGCGGTGCGGATACGCAGTATTTT.

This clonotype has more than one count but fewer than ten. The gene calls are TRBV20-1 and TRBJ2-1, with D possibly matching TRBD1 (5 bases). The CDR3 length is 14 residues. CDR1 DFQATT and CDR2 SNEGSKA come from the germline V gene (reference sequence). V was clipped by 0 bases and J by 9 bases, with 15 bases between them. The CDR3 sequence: CSARDQGHLGEQFF. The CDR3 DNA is TGCAGTGCTAGAGATCAAGGACACCTGGGTGAGCAGTTCTTC.

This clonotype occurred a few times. The CDR3 loop is CASSLTYAYEQYF. The CDR3 bases are TGTGCCAGCAGCCTGACTTACGCCTACGAGCAGTACTTC. The chain carries TRBV7-2 and TRBJ2-7; D call uncertain. Germline V CDR1 and CDR2: SGHTA, FQGNSA. This CDR3 spans 13 amino acids. V was shortened by 5 bases and J by 2 bases, with 10 bases between the two germline ends.

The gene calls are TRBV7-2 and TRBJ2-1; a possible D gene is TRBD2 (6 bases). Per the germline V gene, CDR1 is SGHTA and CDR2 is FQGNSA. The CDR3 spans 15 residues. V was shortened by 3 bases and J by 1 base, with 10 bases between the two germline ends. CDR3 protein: CASSLSRESYNEQFF. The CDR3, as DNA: TGTGCCAGCAGCTTGTCCCGGGAGTCCTACAATGAGCAGTTCTTC.

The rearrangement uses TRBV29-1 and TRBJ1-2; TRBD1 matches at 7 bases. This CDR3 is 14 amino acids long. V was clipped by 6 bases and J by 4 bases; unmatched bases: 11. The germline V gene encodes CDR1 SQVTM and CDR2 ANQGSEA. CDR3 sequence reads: CSVADREIGYGYTF. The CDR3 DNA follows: TGCAGCGTGGCTGACAGGGAAATTGGCTATGGCTACACCTTC.

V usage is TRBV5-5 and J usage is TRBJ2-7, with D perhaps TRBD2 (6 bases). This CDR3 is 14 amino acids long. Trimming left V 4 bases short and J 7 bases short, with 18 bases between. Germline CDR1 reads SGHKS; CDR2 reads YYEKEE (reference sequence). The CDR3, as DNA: TGTGCCAGCAGCCGAACTAGGGAGGCCGATGAGCAGTACTTC. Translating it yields CASSRTREADEQYF.

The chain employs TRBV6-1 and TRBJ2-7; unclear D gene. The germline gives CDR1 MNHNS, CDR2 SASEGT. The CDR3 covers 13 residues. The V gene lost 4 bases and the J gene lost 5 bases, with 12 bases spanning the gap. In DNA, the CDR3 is TGTGCCAGCAGTGGTCTCTCCACCCACGAGCAGTACTTC. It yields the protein CASSGLSTHEQYF.

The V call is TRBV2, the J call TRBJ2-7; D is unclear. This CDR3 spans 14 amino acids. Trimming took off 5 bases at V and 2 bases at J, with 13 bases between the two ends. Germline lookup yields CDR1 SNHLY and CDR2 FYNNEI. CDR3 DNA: TGTGCCAGCAGTCCACCTTCCTCCGCCTACGAGCAGTACTTC. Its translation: CASSPPSSAYEQYF.

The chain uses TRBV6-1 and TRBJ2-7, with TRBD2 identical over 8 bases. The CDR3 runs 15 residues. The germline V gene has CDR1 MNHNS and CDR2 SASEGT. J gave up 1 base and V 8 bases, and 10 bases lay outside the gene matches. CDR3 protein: CASWRGDPSSYEQYF. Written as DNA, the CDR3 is TGTGCCAGCTGGCGGGGGGACCCGTCATCCTACGAGCAGTACTTC.

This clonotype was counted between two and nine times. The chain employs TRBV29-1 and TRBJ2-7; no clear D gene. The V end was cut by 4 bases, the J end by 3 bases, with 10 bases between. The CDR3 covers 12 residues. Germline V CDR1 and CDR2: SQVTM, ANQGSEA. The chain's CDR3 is CSVASGSYEQYF. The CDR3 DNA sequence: TGCAGCGTTGCTTCGGGCAGCTACGAGCAGTACTTC.

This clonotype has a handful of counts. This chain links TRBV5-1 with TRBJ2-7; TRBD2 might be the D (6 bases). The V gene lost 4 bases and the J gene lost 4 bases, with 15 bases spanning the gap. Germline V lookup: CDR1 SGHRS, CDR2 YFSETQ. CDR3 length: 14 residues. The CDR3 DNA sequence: TGCGCCAGCAGCGGTGGACTGGGAGGTTACGAGCAGTACTTC. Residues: CASSGGLGGYEQYF.

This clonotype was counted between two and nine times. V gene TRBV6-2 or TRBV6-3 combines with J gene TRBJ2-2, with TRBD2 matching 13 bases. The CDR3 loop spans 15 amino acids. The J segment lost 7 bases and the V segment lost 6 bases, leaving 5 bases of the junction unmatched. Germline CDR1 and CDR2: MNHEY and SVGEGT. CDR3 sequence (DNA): TGTGCCAGCAGCGGACTAGCGGGAGCCATCGGGGAGCTGTTTTTT. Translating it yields CASSGLAGAIGELFF.

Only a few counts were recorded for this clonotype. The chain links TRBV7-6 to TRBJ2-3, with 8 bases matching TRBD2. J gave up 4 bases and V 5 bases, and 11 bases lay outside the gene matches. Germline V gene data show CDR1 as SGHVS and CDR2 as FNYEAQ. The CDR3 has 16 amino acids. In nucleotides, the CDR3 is TGTGCCAGCAGCCTCCCGAGCCGGGAGGGGCCAGATACGCAGTATTTT. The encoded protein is CASSLPSREGPDTQYF.

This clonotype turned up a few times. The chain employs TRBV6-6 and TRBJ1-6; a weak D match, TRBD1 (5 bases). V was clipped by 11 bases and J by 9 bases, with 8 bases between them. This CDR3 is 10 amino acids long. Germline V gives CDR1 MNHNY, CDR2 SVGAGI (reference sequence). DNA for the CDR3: TGTGCCGGAGGGGTTTCACCCCTCCACTTT. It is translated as CAGGVSPLHF.